In its sample, the clone carrying this T cell receptor beta chain was seen many times. The entry originates in a study of T cells in Graves' hyperthyroidism and ophthalmopathy. The CDR3 consists of 15 residues. CDR1 and CDR2 from the germline V gene are SNHLY and FYNNEI. The ends were cut back, 4 bases at V and 6 bases at J, with 16 bases in the middle. Lactation, pregnancy, other autoimmune disease or uncontrolled infection led to exclusion of patients. RNA transcripts provided the source from which TCR beta CDR3 regions were amplified. HTBI primers were employed in a first-round RT-PCR of the TCR CDR3. TCRdb reprocessed the multiplex PCR reads via MiXCR and lists one record per CDR3 protein. There are fewer than 450,000 distinct CDR3 sequences in the sample; approximately 14% occur only once, and approximately 20% lies in the top ten.

This chain connects TRBV2 to TRBJ2-1; D is unresolved. The source material was blood. The receptor comes from a woman aged 55-69 years with Graves' ophthalmopathy. The CDR3 protein is CASSAPGGPANEQFF. The CDR3 nucleotides are TGTGCCAGCAGTGCCCCCGGTGGACCCGCCAATGAGCAGTTCTTC. The full variable domain, its missing parts supplied by reference TRBV2 and TRBJ2-1, is EPEVTQTPSHQVTQMGQEVILRCVPISNHLYFYWYRQILGQKVEFLVSFYNNEISEKSEIFDDQFSVERPDGSNFTLKIRSTKLEDSAMYFCASSAPGGPANEQFFGPGTRLTVL.